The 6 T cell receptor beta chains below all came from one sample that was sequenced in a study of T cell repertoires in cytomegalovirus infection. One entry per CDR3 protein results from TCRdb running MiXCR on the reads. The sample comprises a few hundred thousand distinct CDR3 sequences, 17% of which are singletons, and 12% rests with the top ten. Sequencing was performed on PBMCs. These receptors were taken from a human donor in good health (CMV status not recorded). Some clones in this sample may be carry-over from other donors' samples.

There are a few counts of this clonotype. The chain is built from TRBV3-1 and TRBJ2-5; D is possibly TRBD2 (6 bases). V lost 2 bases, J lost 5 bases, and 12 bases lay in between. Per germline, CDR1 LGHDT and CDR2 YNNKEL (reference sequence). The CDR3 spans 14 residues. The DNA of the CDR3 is TGTGCCAGCAGCCAAAAAGCGGGCGGGGAGACCCAGTACTTC. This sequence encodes CASSQKAGGETQYF.

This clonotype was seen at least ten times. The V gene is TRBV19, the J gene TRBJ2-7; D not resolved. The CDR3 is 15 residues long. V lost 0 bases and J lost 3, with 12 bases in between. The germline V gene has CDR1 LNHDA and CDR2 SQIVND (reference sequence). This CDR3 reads CASSIESSAYYEQYF. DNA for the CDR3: TGTGCCAGTAGTATAGAGTCATCGGCCTACTACGAGCAGTACTTC.

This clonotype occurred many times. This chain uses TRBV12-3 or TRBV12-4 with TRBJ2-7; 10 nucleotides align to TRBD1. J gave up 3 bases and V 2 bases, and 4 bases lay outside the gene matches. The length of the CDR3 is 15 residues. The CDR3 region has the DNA TGTGCCAGCAGTTTAAGGACAGGGGGACGCTACGAGCAGTACTTC. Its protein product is CASSLRTGGRYEQYF.

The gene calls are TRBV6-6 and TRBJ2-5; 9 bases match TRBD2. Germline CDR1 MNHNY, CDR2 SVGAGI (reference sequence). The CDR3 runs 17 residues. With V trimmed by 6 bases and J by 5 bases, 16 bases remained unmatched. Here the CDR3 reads CASRPTTGAGGGETQYF. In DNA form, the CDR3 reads TGTGCCAGCAGACCCACCACTGGAGCGGGGGGCGGGGAGACCCAGTACTTC.

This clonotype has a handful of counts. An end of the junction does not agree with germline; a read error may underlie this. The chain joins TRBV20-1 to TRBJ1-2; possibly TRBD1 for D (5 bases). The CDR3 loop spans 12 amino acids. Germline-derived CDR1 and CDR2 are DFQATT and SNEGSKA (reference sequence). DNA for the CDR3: TGCAGTGCCCTCCTCGACAGCCACCTTGCACACTTC. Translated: CSALLDSHLAHF.

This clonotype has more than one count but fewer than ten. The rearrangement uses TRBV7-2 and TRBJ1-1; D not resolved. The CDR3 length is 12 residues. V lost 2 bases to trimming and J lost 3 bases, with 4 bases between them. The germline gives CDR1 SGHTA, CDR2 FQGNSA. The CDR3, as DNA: TGTGCCAGCAGCTTAATGTACACTGAAGCTTTCTTT. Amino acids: CASSLMYTEAFF.